This T cell receptor (beta chain) was identified in a study of beta chain features in type 1 diabetes. Study background: Sorted cells numbering some 110 million were examined across all samples. Whole-study findings and limits: Compared to healthy donors, patients appeared to have naive, central memory and Treg TCRB repertoires that were more alike. Patients with type 1 diabetes carried fewer insertions and had more deletions at their VDJ junctions. Significant though moderate, a shortening of TCRB CDR3s appeared in all four CD4+ subsets of Type 1 diabetes patients.

A CD45RO/CCR7/CD25/CD127/CD95/CD27 panel sorted naive, central memory, regulatory and stem cell-like memory CD4+ cells. Expressed TCRB transcripts were sequenced because the entire RNA isolate underwent reverse transcription. The method was immunoSEQ multiplex PCR; TCRdb's version includes in-frame clones alone and lacks a portion of them. The sample includes 130,000 to 150,000 clones, about 13% of them seen just once. A few counts support this clone. The antigen remains unidentified. V was pared by 2 bases and J by 4 bases, with 12 bases between. The CDR3 is made up of 15 amino acids. Germline V gene data show CDR1 as KGHSH and CDR2 as LQKENI.

The sequence was collected from a man between 18 and 35 years old with type 1 diabetes. The chain employs TRBV18 and TRBJ2-1; TRBD1 might be the D (6 bases). The sequenced sample was central memory CD4+ T cells from blood. In DNA form, the CDR3 reads TGTGCCAGCTCACCAAACGGGACACAATACAATGAGCAGTTCTTC. It yields the protein CASSPNGTQYNEQFF.